What follows describes a single TCR beta chain. The repertoire was sequenced with immunoSEQ multiplex PCR; TCRdb's copy has only in-frame clones and lacks some. The sample records around 100,000 clones, around 95% being singletons. With V trimmed by 8 bases and J by 2 bases, 8 bases remained unmatched. This CDR3 spans 14 amino acids. CDR1 is WNHNN and CDR2 is SYGVQD in the germline V gene (reference sequence). The entry originates in a study of technical replicates of blood from a few donors. This TCR was recovered from a human donor in good health. The sequenced sample consisted of T cells isolated from PBMCs. This rearrangement joins TRBV10-1 to TRBJ2-7, with 8 bases lining up with TRBD2. CDR3 sequence: CASSTSGPPYEQYF. CDR3 nucleotide sequence: TGCGCCAGCTCAACTAGCGGCCCACCCTACGAGCAGTACTTC.